This TCR beta chain derives from a study of blood T cell repertoires in COVID-19. Per the germline V gene, CDR1 is SGHRS and CDR2 is YFSETQ. CDR3 length equals 13 residues. V shed 4 bases, J shed 7 bases, and the junction held 7 bases outside the gene matches. The method was immunoSEQ multiplex PCR; TCRdb's version includes in-frame clones alone and lacks a portion of them. Of some 490,000 clones listed, 80% to 90% were seen once; the top ten hold approximately 8%. This chain uses TRBV5-1 with TRBJ1-2; 7 bases are shared with TRBD1. The sequence was obtained from a woman aged 55-69 years who had recovered from COVID-19. Specimen: PBMCs or T cells enriched from blood (not recorded which). CDR3 sequence: CASSDGTVAGYTF. For the CDR3, the DNA is TGCGCCAGCAGCGACGGGACAGTAGCTGGCTACACCTTC. The complete variable domain, with remaining parts taken from reference TRBV5-1 and TRBJ1-2, reads KAGVTQTPRYLIKTRGQQVTLSCSPISGHRSVSWYQQTPGQGLQFLFEYFSETQRNKGNFPGRFSGRQFSNSRSEMNVSTLELGDSALYLCASSDGTVAGYTFGSGTRLTVV.